These T cell receptor beta chains were read from a single sample in a study of regulatory T cells in long-lasting Graves disease. MiXCR, run by TCRdb on the multiplex PCR reads, gives a single entry per CDR3 protein. The data show roughly 560,000 distinct CDR3 sequences, 12% seen once. These same records also appear under a second study, on T cells in Graves' hyperthyroidism and ophthalmopathy.

The sample consisted of peripheral blood mononuclear cells (PBMCs), taken at new diagnosis, from a patient treated with antithyroid drugs. The receptors were sampled from a woman in her twenties or thirties with Graves disease. Both conserved end residues are part of each CDR3. The D gene is left open where the match is weak. Only some rows state a clone size, as once, few, many or a class for expanded clones.

CDR3 protein	CDR3 DNA	J gene	D gene	V gene	clone size
CASSSKSGRRMDTQYF	TGTGCCAGCAGCTCAAAGAGCGGGAGGCGCATGGATACGCAGTATTTT	TRBJ2-3	TRBD2	TRBV7-9	few
CATSEHTSRTTLPPYNEQFF	TGTGCCACCAGTGAACACACGAGTCGGACAACACTACCCCCTTACAATGAGCAGTTCTTC	TRBJ2-1	.	TRBV24-1	few
CASSFIGGELFF	TGTGCCAGCAGTTTCATCGGCGGGGAGCTGTTTTTT	TRBJ2-2	.	TRBV12-3/TRBV12-4	many
CASSIIAGGGYEQYF	TGTGCCAGTAGTATAATAGCGGGAGGTGGGTACGAGCAGTACTTC	TRBJ2-7	TRBD2	TRBV19	.
CASSLPNRGTEAFF	TGTGCCAGCAGTTTGCCCAACAGAGGGACTGAAGCTTTCTTT	TRBJ1-1	.	TRBV28	many
CASSQSQGTDTQYF	TGCGCCAGCAGCCAATCTCAAGGCACAGATACGCAGTATTTT	TRBJ2-3	.	TRBV4-3	.
CASSPILTGGPHNEQFF	TGTGCCAGCTCACCCATTCTCACGGGAGGGCCCCACAATGAGCAGTTCTTC	TRBJ2-1	TRBD2	TRBV18	few
CASSFDPAVTYEQYF	TGTGCCAGCAGCTTTGACCCCGCCGTAACCTACGAGCAGTACTTC	TRBJ2-7	.	TRBV7-2	many
CASSSPRDRLDEQFF	TGTGCCAGCAGCTCCCCCCGGGACAGGTTGGATGAGCAGTTCTTC	TRBJ2-1	TRBD1	TRBV7-2	many
CASSPIGSRTGGTEAFF	TGCGCCAGCAGCCCTATTGGTTCTAGGACCGGGGGCACTGAAGCTTTCTTT	TRBJ1-1	.	TRBV5-1	many
CSVSLPEDTQYF	TGCAGCGTCTCACTGCCGGAGGATACGCAGTATTTT	TRBJ2-3	.	TRBV29-1	many
CASSQNRAGELFF	TGCGCCAGCAGCCAAAACAGGGCCGGGGAGCTGTTTTTT	TRBJ2-2	.	TRBV4-1	many
CASSRLGPGYMDEQFF	TGTGCCAGCAGCCGACTGGGCCCGGGATATATGGATGAGCAGTTCTTC	TRBJ2-1	.	TRBV7-3	many
CSVEGRTGELFF	TGCAGCGTTGAAGGGAGGACCGGGGAGCTGTTTTTT	TRBJ2-2	.	TRBV29-1	many
CASSTRPGGAYSPLHF	TGTGCCAGCAGTACCCGCCCCGGGGGCGCGTACTCACCCCTCCACTTT	TRBJ1-6	.	TRBV2	many
CGSSYPIPRTSVGSDTQYF	TGTGGCAGCAGTTACCCCATTCCCCGGACTAGCGTCGGTTCAGATACGCAGTATTTT	TRBJ2-3	TRBD2	TRBV6-5	.
CASSQVGSPINEQFF	TGTGCCAGCAGCCAAGTAGGCTCCCCAATCAATGAGCAGTTCTTC	TRBJ2-1	.	TRBV14	.
CASSFWSGSTDTQYF	TGTGCCAGCAGTTTTTGGAGCGGGAGCACAGATACGCAGTATTTT	TRBJ2-3	.	TRBV12-3/TRBV12-4	many
CASSLDLLAGHFSYEQYSYEQYF	TGTGCCAGCAGCTTAGATCTACTAGCGGGTCACTTCTCCTACGAGCAGTACTCCTACGAGCAGTACTTC	TRBJ2-7	TRBD2	TRBV11-2	.
CASSFQPPAGGWLTYNEQFF	TGTGCCAGCAGCTTTCAACCACCAGCGGGAGGGTGGTTAACCTACAATGAGCAGTTCTTC	TRBJ2-1	TRBD2	TRBV11-2	few
CSACPGVGKETQYF	TGCAGTGCTTGCCCTGGGGTGGGAAAAGAGACCCAGTACTTC	TRBJ2-5	.	TRBV20-1	.
CASSAWRPGQTQETQYF	TGTGCCAGCAGCGCCTGGAGGCCGGGACAGACCCAAGAGACCCAGTACTTC	TRBJ2-5	TRBD1	TRBV11-3	.
CASSRGGSSYNEQLF	TGTGCCAGTAGTAGGGGAGGGAGCTCCTACAATGAGCAGCTCTTC	TRBJ2-1	TRBD2	TRBV19	.
CASSLGRLGNTEAFF	TGTGCCAGCAGCTTAGGTCGTTTGGGGAACACTGAAGCTTTCTTT	TRBJ1-1	.	TRBV7-8	many
CASSPIAGGSYNEQFF	TGTGCCAGCAGCCCGATAGCGGGAGGCTCTTACAATGAGCAGTTCTTC	TRBJ2-1	TRBD2	TRBV7-6	many
CSGLTGHSPYNEQFF	TGCAGCGGACTCACGGGACATTCGCCCTACAATGAGCAGTTCTTC	TRBJ2-1	.	TRBV29-1	many
CASSEIGVGTYEQYF	TGTGCCAGCAGTGAAATTGGGGTAGGGACCTACGAGCAGTACTTC	TRBJ2-7	.	TRBV2	many
CASSRNAIGGANSPLHF	TGTGCCAGCAGCCGGAACGCAATAGGGGGCGCGAATTCACCCCTCCACTTT	TRBJ1-6	TRBD1	TRBV3-1	few
CASAAGAGELFF	TGTGCCAGCGCCGCGGGGGCCGGGGAGCTGTTTTTT	TRBJ2-2	TRBD2	TRBV7-9	few
CASSLRQWGSEQYF	TGTGCCAGCAGCCTTAGACAGTGGGGTTCCGAGCAGTACTTC	TRBJ2-7	.	TRBV28	few
CATSREGTGFSPLHF	TGTGCCACCAGCAGAGAGGGGACAGGATTTTCACCCCTCCACTTT	TRBJ1-6	TRBD1	TRBV15	few
CAVRPANDSPLHF	TGTGCCGTCAGGCCCGCAAACGATTCACCCCTCCACTTT	TRBJ1-6	.	TRBV30	many
CASSPQGAVRTGELFF	TGTGCCAGCAGCCCTCAGGGGGCTGTAAGGACCGGGGAGCTGTTTTTT	TRBJ2-2	TRBD1	TRBV5-6	many
CASSPRTGGNQPQHF	TGTGCCAGCAGTCCCCGGACAGGGGGCAATCAGCCCCAGCATTTT	TRBJ1-5	TRBD1	TRBV28	many
CASSSPGTGELFF	TGTGCCAGCAGCTCTCCCGGGACCGGGGAGCTGTTTTTT	TRBJ2-2	.	TRBV11-2	many
CASSLRWDRGLDNSPLHF	TGTGCCAGCAGTTTACGCTGGGACAGGGGGCTCGATAATTCACCCCTCCACTTT	TRBJ1-6	TRBD1	TRBV27	many
CASSEGHRINYGYTF	TGTGCCAGCAGTGAAGGTCACCGGATTAACTATGGCTACACCTTC	TRBJ1-2	.	TRBV2	many
CASSEDRTPGNEQFF	TGTGCCAGCAGTGAAGATCGGACGCCGGGGAATGAGCAGTTCTTC	TRBJ2-1	.	TRBV2	many
CASSEKAGVISGEQFF	TGTGCCAGCAGCGAAAAAGCGGGAGTGATTTCGGGTGAGCAGTTCTTC	TRBJ2-1	TRBD2	TRBV7-9	many
CASSEKHFSGNTIYF	TGTGCCAGCAGTGAAAAGCACTTCTCTGGAAACACCATATATTTT	TRBJ1-3	.	TRBV25-1	few
CASRPTPQGRYGYTF	TGTGCCAGCAGACCTACCCCGCAGGGGAGGTATGGCTACACCTTC	TRBJ1-2	.	TRBV27	many
CASSQEGTSGAYEQYF	TGTGCCAGCAGCCAAGAAGGGACTAGCGGAGCCTACGAGCAGTACTTC	TRBJ2-7	TRBD2	TRBV4-2	few
CASSLSISGGNGYTF	TGTGCCAGCAGTTTATCGATATCGGGGGGCAATGGCTACACCTTC	TRBJ1-2	.	TRBV27	many
CASSETGTDHYEQYF	TGTGCCAGCAGTGAAACCGGGACAGATCACTACGAGCAGTACTTC	TRBJ2-7	TRBD1	TRBV6-1	many
CASSALTTNEKLFF	TGTGCCAGTAGTGCACTAACAACTAATGAAAAACTGTTTTTT	TRBJ1-4	.	TRBV19	.
CASSQGTSGRTKDTQYF	TGCGCCAGCAGCCAAGGGACTAGCGGGAGGACCAAGGATACGCAGTATTTT	TRBJ2-3	TRBD2	TRBV4-1	few
CASSRVGGFSQPQHF	TGTGCCAGCAGCAGAGTCGGGGGCTTTAGTCAGCCCCAGCATTTT	TRBJ1-5	.	TRBV11-2	many
CASSTTVMNTEAFF	TGTGCCAGTAGTACGACAGTTATGAACACTGAAGCTTTCTTT	TRBJ1-1	.	TRBV19	few
CSVAPGAMNTEAFF	TGCAGCGTGGCGCCGGGGGCGATGAACACTGAAGCTTTCTTT	TRBJ1-1	.	TRBV29-1	many
CASSPHTGPTYEQYF	TGTGCCAGCAGCCCCCATACCGGGCCAACCTACGAGCAGTACTTC	TRBJ2-7	.	TRBV9	.
CSARDHRGRAVYEQYF	TGCAGTGCTAGAGATCACCGCGGGAGGGCGGTCTACGAGCAGTACTTC	TRBJ2-7	TRBD2	TRBV20-1	many
CASSPSRGRETGELFF	TGTGCCAGCAGCCCCAGCAGGGGGCGCGAGACCGGGGAGCTGTTTTTT	TRBJ2-2	TRBD1	TRBV9	few
CASSRGVRAFF	TGTGCCAGCAGCCGGGGGGTGCGAGCTTTCTTT	TRBJ1-1	.	TRBV5-6	few
CASSQTSEELFF	TGTGCCAGCAGTCAAACGTCCGAGGAGCTGTTTTTT	TRBJ2-2	.	TRBV6-1	.
CRDTTYEQYF	TGTCGGGACACAACCTACGAGCAGTACTTC	TRBJ2-7	.	TRBV7-3	many
CSARRSGRSYEQYF	TGCAGTGCTAGAAGGTCCGGGAGGAGCTACGAGCAGTACTTC	TRBJ2-7	TRBD2	TRBV20-1	.
CASSDGFAEQFF	TGTGCCAGCAGTGATGGCTTTGCTGAGCAGTTCTTC	TRBJ2-1	.	TRBV2	many
CASSPHSGAGEKLFF	TGTGCCAGCAGTCCTCATTCAGGGGCCGGGGAAAAACTGTTTTTT	TRBJ1-4	.	TRBV6-1	few
CASSRGQLQETQYF	TGTGCCAGCAGCCGAGGACAGCTCCAAGAGACCCAGTACTTC	TRBJ2-5	.	TRBV14	.
CSAGGSGPGYTEAFF	TGCAGCGCCGGGGGGTCGGGCCCCGGGTACACTGAAGCTTTCTTT	TRBJ1-1	.	TRBV29-1	.